One sample yielded the 3 T cell receptor beta chains listed below, sequenced in a study of blood T cells in healthy people across ages. Through a sample-barcoded 5' primer and a J-beta primer mix, a second PCR was run for 7 to 11 cycles. TCRdb reprocessed the 5' RACE reads with MiXCR, giving one entry per CDR3 protein. Counted here are roughly 1.5 million distinct CDR3 sequences, approximately 43% occurring once; the ten biggest clones make up more than 4%. Sample: blood. These TCRs come from a woman under 30 in good health.

For the CDR3, the DNA is TGTGCCACCAGCAGGGACGTTCGCAACGAGCAGTACTTC. Translating gives CATSRDVRNEQYF. This chain joins TRBV15 and TRBJ2-7; D remains ambiguous. The germline gives CDR1 LNHNV, CDR2 YYDKDF (reference sequence). The CDR3 is made up of 13 amino acids. The V and J ends lost 3 bases and 5 bases respectively, with 11 bases between them.

V usage is TRBV4-2 and J usage is TRBJ2-1; a weak D match, TRBD2 (6 bases). Trimming removed 4 bases at V and 4 bases at J, with 23 bases between. CDR3 length: 18 amino acids. CDR1 is LGHNA and CDR2 is YNFKEQ in the germline V gene. In nucleotides, the CDR3 is TGTGCCAGCAGCCCTCTTGTGGGAGGAGGAACGGTTTACAATGAGCAGTTCTTC. Translation: CASSPLVGGGTVYNEQFF.

The rearrangement joins TRBV9 to TRBJ2-3; D tentatively fits TRBD1 or TRBD2 (5 bases each). Germline CDR1 SGDLS, CDR2 YYNGEE. This CDR3 region has 16 residues. V was trimmed by 5 bases and J by 8 bases, leaving 24 bases between them. The CDR3 loop reads CASSADSGGPRGTQYF. The CDR3 nucleotides read TGTGCCAGCAGTGCCGACAGCGGAGGTCCCCGCGGTACGCAGTATTTT.